This TCR beta chain was sequenced during a study of regulatory T cells in long-lasting Graves disease. On the study more broadly: Newly diagnosed Graves' patients took antithyroid drugs under 3 months.

This clonotype was counted ten times or more. Its antigen is still unknown. Study-wide results and limits: Favored usage of TRBV28, TRBJ1-2 and TRBJ2-5 was recorded in persistent disease.

Regarding time point: newly diagnosed GD, antithyroid drugs for less than 3 months. PBMC RNA served as the TCR library source. This CDR3 has 16 residues. CDR1 and CDR2 (germline): MDHEN, SYDVKM. Unmatched junction bases numbered 15, after V lost 5 bases and J lost 8 bases. Building the TCR beta libraries relied on iRepertoire HTBI primers, and CDR3 regions underwent Arm-PCR. TCRdb itself ran the multiplex PCR reads through MiXCR, one entry per CDR3 protein. The sample has hundreds of thousands of distinct CDR3 sequences; around 15% are singletons. This same sample was also taken into another study, of T cells in Graves' hyperthyroidism and ophthalmopathy. From that study: For Graves' hyperthyroidism to be stable, ophthalmopathy could not progress within 18 months. Hyperthyroidism patients were newly diagnosed, had disease duration under 2 months, and were aged 18 to 65 years.

The specimen comprised peripheral blood mononuclear cells (PBMCs), sampled at new diagnosis, from a patient treated with antithyroid drugs. This clonotype was obtained from a woman in her twenties or thirties with Graves disease. The rearrangement uses TRBV28 and TRBJ2-1; 7 bases match TRBD1. The CDR3 DNA reads TGTGCCAGCAGTGCCCTGACAGGGATCCTTGGGGATGAGCAGTTCTTC. Translation: CASSALTGILGDEQFF. The variable domain in full, completed from reference TRBV28 and TRBJ2-1, reads DVKVTQSSRYLVKRTGEKVFLECVQDMDHENMFWYRQDPGLGLRLIYFSYDVKMKEKGDIPEGYSVSREKKERFSLILESASTNQTSMYLCASSALTGILGDEQFFGPGTRLTVL.